The 24 T cell receptor beta chains listed next were all sequenced from one sample in a study of blood T cell repertoires in COVID-19 (dated by TCRdb to the early 2020s). The method behind the library was the immunoSEQ multiplex PCR assay. The source is immuneACCESS, and TCRdb retained only in-frame sequences with V and J called. Part of the clones is not carried over; for the studies checked, unresolved V genes explain less than half of this, and the remainder is unexplained. The table for this sample lists 200,000 to 250,000 clones; 70% to 85% of them were counted only once. Around 7.8% of the sample is held by the ten biggest clonotypes. Sequenced sample: peripheral blood. The receptors here all came from a woman of 80 years or more with COVID-19, enrolled during active disease.

The CDR3 DNA reads as TGTGCCAGCAGCCTCCAAGGACAGGGGGGTCGACAGCCCCAGCATTTT. Protein product: CASSLQGQGGRQPQHF. The chain carries TRBV2 and TRBJ1-5; 10 nucleotides match TRBD1. The junction had 12 bases not matched to a gene; V was cut back by 6 bases and J by 7 bases. The CDR3 covers 16 residues. From germline, CDR1 is SNHLY and CDR2 FYNNEI.

This chain's CDR3 is CASSQAEGTQPQHF. In DNA form, the CDR3 reads TGCGCCAGCAGCCAAGCGGAGGGAACTCAGCCCCAGCATTTT. The chain has TRBV4-1 and TRBJ1-5, with unresolved D. CDR3 length: 14 residues. CDR1 and CDR2 from the germline V gene are MGHRA and YSYEKL. Trimming took 1 base from V and 6 from J, leaving 10 bases between them.

V and J are TRBV7-8 and TRBJ1-3; the D is unclear. From germline, CDR1 is SGHVS and CDR2 FQNEAQ. V was cut by 10 bases and J by 2 bases, with 12 bases left in between. CDR3 length equals 13 residues. The CDR3 protein is CATCESPGNTIYF. As DNA, the CDR3 is TGTGCCACCTGCGAGTCCCCTGGAAACACCATATATTTT.

CDR3 sequence reads: CASSEQQGTDTQYF. CDR3 DNA: TGTGCCAGCAGTGAACAACAGGGGACAGATACGCAGTATTTT. V usage is TRBV2 and J usage is TRBJ2-3, with TRBD1 matching over 7 bases. This CDR3 contains 14 residues. Trimming took 2 bases from V and 3 from J; bases not matched to a gene: 2. CDR1 is SNHLY and CDR2 is FYNNEI in the germline V gene.

The V call is TRBV5-6, the J call TRBJ1-6, with 9 bases identical to TRBD1. The germline CDR1 and CDR2 sequences are SGHDT and YYEEEE. The J segment lost 7 bases and the V segment lost 4 bases, leaving 6 bases of the junction unmatched. CDR3 length equals 15 residues. CDR3 loop: CASSHGTGLNSPLHF. In DNA, the CDR3 is TGTGCCAGCAGCCACGGGACAGGGCTAAATTCACCCCTCCACTTT.

This clone was seen only a few times. The V and J genes are TRBV2 and TRBJ2-7; no firm D call. Trimming shortened V by 5 bases and J by 2 bases, and 4 bases separated the two germline ends. Germline CDR1 SNHLY, CDR2 FYNNEI. This CDR3 comprises 11 residues. CDR3 protein: CASSLTYEQYF. The CDR3 DNA sequence: TGTGCCAGCAGTTTAACCTACGAGCAGTACTTC.

CDR3 DNA: TGTGCCAGCAGTTTACAGGGGGCTTCAGATACGCAGTATTTT. This sequence encodes CASSLQGASDTQYF. The V call is TRBV2, the J call TRBJ2-3; 9 bases map to TRBD1. The J segment lost 4 bases and the V segment lost 5 bases, leaving 4 bases of the junction unmatched. Germline V CDR1 and CDR2: SNHLY, FYNNEI. The CDR3 totals 14 residues.

A few counts support this clone. The rearrangement joins TRBV11-3 to TRBJ2-7; the match to TRBD2 covers 10 bases. This CDR3 has 15 amino acids. The trim removed 3 bases at V and 2 bases at J, leaving 4 bases unmatched. Germline V CDR1 and CDR2: SGHNT, YENEEA. For the CDR3, the DNA is TGTGCCAGCAGCTTGGCTAGCGGGGGAACCTACGAGCAGTACTTC. Translating gives CASSLASGGTYEQYF. Using reference TRBV11-3 and TRBJ2-7 for the parts outside the CDR3, the full variable domain is EAGVVQSPRYKIIEKKQPVAFWCNPISGHNTLYWYLQNLGQGPELLIRYENEEAVDDSQLPKDRFSAERLKGVDSTLKIQPAELGDSAVYLCASSLASGGTYEQYFGPGTRLTVT.

The chain's CDR3 is CATTVGVTDTQYF. In nucleotides, the CDR3 is TGTGCCACAACTGTAGGGGTTACAGATACGCAGTATTTT. V is TRBV12-3 or TRBV12-4 and J is TRBJ2-3; D possibly corresponds to TRBD1 (5 bases). The CDR3 has 13 amino acids. V dropped 10 bases and J dropped 3 bases, with 14 bases sitting between them.

The V gene is TRBV19, the J gene TRBJ1-5; possibly TRBD1 for D (5 bases). Per germline, CDR1 LNHDA and CDR2 SQIVND (reference sequence). The length of the CDR3 is 15 residues. V lost 2 bases to trimming and J lost 1 base, with 9 bases between them. This CDR3 reads CASSINRISNQPQHF. The CDR3, as DNA: TGTGCCAGTAGTATAAACAGGATAAGCAATCAGCCCCAGCATTTT.

The genes are TRBV19 and TRBJ1-5; D is possibly TRBD1 (5 bases). The ends were cut back, 1 base at V and 7 bases at J, with 17 bases in the middle. CDR3 size: 16 residues. The germline gives CDR1 LNHDA, CDR2 SQIVND (reference sequence). The CDR3 DNA reads TGTGCCAGTAGTATAGCCGGGCTAAGGGCAGGGCAGCCCCAGCATTTT. Amino acid sequence: CASSIAGLRAGQPQHF.

CDR3 nucleotide sequence: TGTGCCAGCAGTGACCTGGGGGGGGAGACCCAGTACTTC. This translates into CASSDLGGETQYF. The V and J genes are TRBV2 and TRBJ2-5, with 7 bases that match TRBD2. Germline values: CDR1 SNHLY, CDR2 FYNNEI. CDR3 length: 13 residues. Germline trimming cut 3 bases from V and 5 bases from J; bases unmatched to any gene: 3.

The chain couples TRBV9 to TRBJ2-7; no reliable D call. The CDR3 runs 14 residues. Germline V gene lookup returns CDR1 SGDLS and CDR2 YYNGEE. Trimming removed 0 bases at V and 4 bases at J, with 11 bases between. Here the CDR3 reads CASSVESLPYEQYF. In nucleotides, the CDR3 is TGTGCCAGCAGCGTAGAGTCCCTACCATACGAGCAGTACTTC.

The chain carries TRBV9 and TRBJ2-3, with D possibly being TRBD1 (5 bases). V dropped 4 bases and J dropped 3 bases, with 21 bases sitting between them. CDR1 SGDLS and CDR2 YYNGEE come from the germline V gene. The CDR3 spans 17 residues. Here the CDR3 reads CASSPTATTSMTDTQYF. CDR3 coding DNA: TGTGCCAGCAGCCCGACAGCTACCACCTCTATGACAGATACGCAGTATTTT. Filled out from reference TRBV9 and TRBJ2-3, the complete variable domain reads DSGVTQTPKHLITATGQRVTLRCSPRSGDLSVYWYQQSLDQGLQFLIQYYNGEERAKGNILERFSAQQFPDLHSELNLSSLELGDSALYFCASSPTATTSMTDTQYFGPGTRLTVL.

This clone appeared a few times. The chain uses TRBV5-1 and TRBJ2-3; D is ambiguous. The CDR3 sequence is 13 residues long. CDR1 SGHRS and CDR2 YFSETQ come from the germline V gene. V was shortened by 6 bases and J by 2 bases, with 10 bases between the two germline ends. The CDR3 DNA is TGCGCCAGCATGAGTCTCCCCACAGATACGCAGTATTTT. Protein: CASMSLPTDTQYF.

The CDR3 spells CASGLGQGSGYTF. The CDR3 DNA follows: TGCGCCAGCGGCCTAGGACAGGGCAGCGGCTACACCTTC. The V gene is TRBV5-1, the J gene TRBJ1-2; 8 bases line up with TRBD1. Trimming took 7 bases from V and 8 from J; bases not matched to a gene: 10. The CDR3 loop spans 13 amino acids. Germline CDR1 reads SGHRS; CDR2 reads YFSETQ.

The chain employs TRBV5-1 and TRBJ2-3, with 7 positions matching TRBD1. CDR1 is SGHRS and CDR2 is YFSETQ in the germline V gene. V lost 4 bases, J lost 6 bases, and 5 bases stayed unmatched. The CDR3 is 13 residues long. DNA for the CDR3: TGCGCCAGCAGCAAAGACAGGGCTGATACGCAGTATTTT. Residues: CASSKDRADTQYF.

V and J are TRBV10-3 and TRBJ1-2; 8 bases align to TRBD1. The CDR3 consists of 18 residues. V was pared by 6 bases and J by 3 bases, with 18 bases of the junction left unmatched. CDR1 and CDR2 from the germline V gene are ENHRY and SYGVKD. In nucleotides, the CDR3 is TGTGCCATCAGCGAAGACAGGGGAGGTGGGGGAGCTCACTATGGCTACACCTTC. It is translated as CAISEDRGGGGAHYGYTF.

The CDR3 is CASSPRTSGGADDTQYF. The CDR3 nucleotides are TGTGCCAGCAGCCCGCGGACTAGCGGGGGGGCAGACGATACGCAGTATTTT. The chain is built from TRBV4-2 and TRBJ2-3; TRBD2 agrees at 15 bases. The CDR3 covers 17 residues. CDR1 is LGHNA and CDR2 is YNFKEQ in the germline V gene. V gave up 4 bases and J gave up 6 bases; unmatched junction bases: 8.

The CDR3 nucleotides are TGTGCCAGCAGCTTAGCATGGGAGGGTCCCAATCAGCCCCAGCATTTT. Protein sequence: CASSLAWEGPNQPQHF. The chain is built from TRBV7-2 and TRBJ1-5; no clear D. The germline V and J ends were trimmed by 0 bases and 3 bases, with 12 bases remaining between them. The germline V gene encodes CDR1 SGHTA and CDR2 FQGNSA. The CDR3 length is 16 residues.

This clone was counted once. The rearrangement uses TRBV10-3 and TRBJ1-6, with D uncertain. The CDR3 has 13 residues. CDR1 and CDR2 from the germline V gene are ENHRY and SYGVKD. V was clipped by 3 bases and J by 7 bases, with 7 bases between them. CDR3 bases: TGTGCCATCAGTGATCTCCCGAATTCACCCCTCCACTTT. Translating gives CAISDLPNSPLHF.

The chain links TRBV5-1 to TRBJ2-5; D remains unclear. V lost 2 bases to trimming and J lost 0 bases, with 8 bases between them. Germline V gene lookup returns CDR1 SGHRS and CDR2 YFSETQ. The CDR3 runs 14 residues. In DNA form, the CDR3 reads TGCGCCAGCAGCTTCCTAGTGGACCAAGAGACCCAGTACTTC. It translates to CASSFLVDQETQYF.

As to this clone: Other nucleotide sequences from this sample produce the same CDR3. V usage is TRBV5-1 and J usage is TRBJ1-5, with 7 bases aligning to TRBD1. Trimming removed 4 bases from V and 2 bases from J; junction bases left unmatched: 3. This CDR3 has 14 amino acids. In germline, CDR1 is SGHRS, CDR2 YFSETQ. CDR3 sequence reads: CASSPGTGNQPQHF. The CDR3 DNA follows: TGCGCCAGCAGCCCTGGGACAGGCAATCAGCCCCAGCATTTT.

The chain recombines TRBV7-9 with TRBJ2-7; weak D call: TRBD1 (7 bases). Germline-derived CDR1 and CDR2 are SEHNR and FQNEAQ (reference sequence). Deletions cut 6 bases from V and 0 bases from J, with 15 bases between. This CDR3 has 15 residues. The CDR3 sequence is CASSRQGGTSYEQYF. CDR3 DNA: TGTGCCAGCAGTCGACAGGGCGGGACCTCCTACGAGCAGTACTTC.